This T cell receptor (beta chain) appears in the sequencing data of a study of blood T cell repertoires in COVID-19. The protocol was immunoSEQ multiplex PCR, while the TCRdb copy is restricted to in-frame clones and leaves out a portion. The sample contains roughly 300,000 clones, roughly nine tenths of which appear only once. Germline V gives CDR1 SGHAT, CDR2 FQNNGV. CDR3 length: 17 residues. V gave up 1 base and J gave up 0 bases; unmatched junction bases: 9. J is TRBJ2-7 and V is TRBV11-2; 7 bases align to TRBD2. The sample comprised peripheral blood. This clonotype was obtained from a young woman with COVID-19, enrolled during active disease. The CDR3 DNA reads as TGTGCCAGCAGCTTAGGGGGGGGAGGAACACTCTCCTACGAGCAGTACTTC. Protein sequence: CASSLGGGGTLSYEQYF.